These 27 T cell receptor beta chains were all obtained from the same sample, sequenced in a study of T cells in Graves' hyperthyroidism and ophthalmopathy. TCR beta CDR3 regions were amplified from RNA. An initial round of RT-PCR targeting the TCR CDR3 relied on the HTBI primer set. TCRdb re-derived calls from the multiplex PCR reads in MiXCR, one entry per CDR3 protein. The repertoire holds about 590,000 distinct CDR3 sequences, 15% to 18% seen once, with about 7% in the top ten. The sequencing input was blood. The receptor source for this set is a woman in her 30s with Graves' hyperthyroidism.

This clonotype has a count of ten or more. The chain joins TRBV5-1 to TRBJ2-2, with D uncertain. Looked up from germline, CDR1 is SGHRS and CDR2 is YFSETQ. This CDR3 region has 14 residues. The V and J ends lost 0 bases and 7 bases respectively, with 10 bases between them. The CDR3 DNA sequence: TGCGCCAGCAGCTTGGGACGGGCGGACGGGGAGCTGTTTTTT. As protein: CASSLGRADGELFF.

This clonotype was seen a few times. This chain connects TRBV29-1 to TRBJ2-7, with 8 bases that match TRBD1. The V segment lost 5 bases and the J segment 6 bases; nucleotides outside the gene matches: 9. Germline CDR1 SQVTM, CDR2 ANQGSEA. The CDR3 has 13 residues. CDR3 DNA sequence: TGCAGCGTTTCGGAGATCACAGGGGGCGAGCAGTACTTC. It specifies CSVSEITGGEQYF.

The V call is TRBV13, the J call TRBJ2-3; either TRBD1 or TRBD2 may fit D (5 bases each). Trimming removed 4 bases from V and 2 bases from J, with 10 bases in between. The length of the CDR3 is 14 residues. Germline values: CDR1 PRHDT, CDR2 FYEKMQ (reference sequence). In DNA form, the CDR3 reads TGTGCCAGCAGCTCCGGGACCACCACAGATACGCAGTATTTT. Translating it yields CASSSGTTTDTQYF. The whole variable domain, remainder taken from reference TRBV13 and TRBJ2-3, is AAGVIQSPRHLIKEKRETATLKCYPIPRHDTVYWYQQGPGQDPQFLISFYEKMQSDKGSIPDRFSAQQFSDYHSELNMSSLELGDSALYFCASSSGTTTDTQYFGPGTRLTVL.

This clonotype appeared many times. The J gene is TRBJ2-7, the V gene TRBV7-3; D may be TRBD1 or TRBD2 (5 bases each). CDR1 SGHTA and CDR2 FQGTGA come from the germline V gene. V was shortened by 6 bases and J by 4 bases, with 13 bases between the two germline ends. This CDR3 region has 13 residues. The CDR3 loop is CASRAGDSYEQYF. DNA of the CDR3: TGTGCCAGCAGGGCGGGTGACAGTTACGAGCAGTACTTC.

This clonotype was seen repeatedly, ten times or more. The chain is built from TRBV29-1 and TRBJ2-1, with 7 bases identical to TRBD2. Unmatched junction bases numbered 13, after V lost 4 bases and J lost 4 bases. The CDR3 has 16 residues. Germline assignment: CDR1 SQVTM and CDR2 ANQGSEA. This CDR3 reads CSVGGGSLAAYNEQFF. For the CDR3, the DNA is TGCAGCGTTGGGGGGGGGTCTCTAGCTGCTTACAATGAGCAGTTCTTC.

The rearrangement joins TRBV29-1 to TRBJ2-6; D possibly matches TRBD1 or TRBD2 (7 bases each). CDR1 is SQVTM and CDR2 is ANQGSEA in the germline V gene. V lost 4 bases to trimming and J lost 0 bases, with 16 bases between them. This CDR3 is 17 amino acids long. The CDR3 DNA sequence: TGCAGCGTTGGGGGGGGGGACAGCTACTCTGGGGCCAACGTCCTGACTTTC. This sequence encodes CSVGGGDSYSGANVLTF.

The J gene is TRBJ1-6, the V gene TRBV7-3; 8 nucleotides agree with TRBD1. Germline CDR1 is SGHTA and CDR2 is FQGTGA. The CDR3 is 14 residues long. The V and J ends lost 5 bases and 9 bases, in that order; junction bases with no gene match: 6. In DNA, the CDR3 is TGTGCCAGCAGCCAACAGGGGGTAGGTTCACCCCTCCACTTT. Protein sequence: CASSQQGVGSPLHF.

The CDR3 is CASVAGVSEQYF. The CDR3 DNA sequence: TGTGCTAGTGTGGCCGGGGTGTCCGAGCAGTACTTC. V gene TRBV12-5 combines with J gene TRBJ2-7, with D possibly matching TRBD2 (5 bases). Trimming cost V 7 bases and J 6 bases, with 13 bases left between them. The CDR3 runs 12 residues. Germline V gene lookup returns CDR1 LGHNT and CDR2 FRNRAP. Full variable domain (missing parts from reference TRBV12-5 and TRBJ2-7): DARVTQTPRHKVTEMGQEVTMRCQPILGHNTVFWYRQTMMQGLELLAYFRNRAPLDDSGMPKDRFSAEMPDATLATLKIQPSEPRDSAVYFCASVAGVSEQYFGPGTRLTVT.

This clonotype has a count of ten or more. V gene TRBV12-5 combines with J gene TRBJ2-7, with 7 positions matching TRBD2. With 2 bases clipped from V and 3 bases from J, the junction kept 1 base outside the gene matches. The V gene's germline CDR1 is LGHNT and CDR2 FRNRAP. The CDR3 runs to 13 residues. This CDR3 is CASGLSSGYEQYF. As DNA, the CDR3 is TGTGCTAGTGGTTTGTCTAGCGGCTACGAGCAGTACTTC.

At least ten counts were recorded for this clonotype. The genes are TRBV24-1 and TRBJ2-5, with a tentative D call TRBD1 (5 bases). In germline, CDR1 is KGHDR, CDR2 SFDVKD. This CDR3 is built from 12 residues. Trimming left V 9 bases short and J 0 bases short, with 7 bases between. CDR3 sequence (DNA): TGTGCCACCGGGGCGGACCAAGAGACCCAGTACTTC. Translation gives CATGADQETQYF.

This clonotype was seen a handful of times. Written as DNA, the CDR3 is TGTGCCAGCAGTGAACCTGGACAGGTCTCTGGGGCCAACGTCCTGACTTTC. Translating gives CASSEPGQVSGANVLTF. The chain links TRBV9 to TRBJ2-6, with TRBD1 matching over 7 bases. Germline-derived CDR1 and CDR2 are SGDLS and YYNGEE. CDR3 length: 17 residues. V was pared by 5 bases and J by 0 bases, with 8 bases of the junction left unmatched.

This clonotype was seen at least ten times. The chain is built from TRBV5-1 and TRBJ2-7; no firm D call. This CDR3 region has 11 residues. V lost 4 bases to trimming and J lost 3 bases, with 5 bases between them. From germline, CDR1 is SGHRS and CDR2 YFSETQ. CDR3 sequence reads: CASSQYYEQYF. As DNA, the CDR3 is TGCGCCAGCAGCCAATACTACGAGCAGTACTTC.

This clonotype was seen ten or more times. The chain uses TRBV11-2 and TRBJ1-2; a weak D match, TRBD1 (6 bases). CDR1 and CDR2 from the germline V gene are SGHAT and FQNNGV. Between the trimmed V and J ends, which lost 5 bases and 7 bases, there was a span of 8 bases. The CDR3 has 11 amino acids. Written as DNA, the CDR3 is TGTGCCAGCAGCCTACAGGGTGGCTACACCTTC. This translates into CASSLQGGYTF.

The chain combines TRBV20-1 with TRBJ2-7; the match to TRBD2 covers 11 bases. J lost 3 bases, V lost 6 bases, and 10 bases had no gene match. This CDR3 has 15 amino acids. Germline CDR1 is DFQATT and CDR2 is SNEGSKA (reference sequence). The CDR3 sequence is CSAPPGLAGDYEQYF. The CDR3, as DNA: TGCAGTGCCCCACCCGGACTAGCGGGTGACTACGAGCAGTACTTC.

This clonotype showed up just a few times. This rearrangement joins TRBV7-9 to TRBJ2-1; D is tentatively TRBD1 or TRBD2 (5 bases each). Looked up from germline, CDR1 is SEHNR and CDR2 is FQNEAQ (reference sequence). The CDR3 loop spans 14 amino acids. Between the trimmed V and J ends, which lost 5 bases and 5 bases, there was a span of 13 bases. The CDR3 coding sequence is TGTGCCAGCAGCGACCGGGACGGAGACAATGAGCAGTTCTTC. Amino acids: CASSDRDGDNEQFF.

The chain is built from TRBV9 and TRBJ2-1; the D is unclear. This CDR3 is built from 15 residues. Looked up from germline, CDR1 is SGDLS and CDR2 is YYNGEE. Trimming removed 4 bases from V and 0 bases from J, with 11 bases in between. DNA for the CDR3: TGTGCCAGCAGCACCAATCCCAGCTCCTACAATGAGCAGTTCTTC. Its translation: CASSTNPSSYNEQFF. The entire variable domain, with the rest obtained from reference TRBV9 and TRBJ2-1, is as follows: DSGVTQTPKHLITATGQRVTLRCSPRSGDLSVYWYQQSLDQGLQFLIQYYNGEERAKGNILERFSAQQFPDLHSELNLSSLELGDSALYFCASSTNPSSYNEQFFGPGTRLTVL.

A few counts support this clonotype. The chain is built from TRBV3-1 and TRBJ2-7; 7 positions agree with TRBD2. The CDR3 is 15 residues long. CDR1 and CDR2 (germline): LGHDT, YNNKEL (reference sequence). The V gene end was trimmed by 3 bases and the J gene end by 5 bases; junction bases not matched to a gene: 10. Written as DNA, the CDR3 is TGTGCCAGCAGCCAGTACGCGGGAGCCCCCCACGAGCAGTACTTC. This gives the protein CASSQYAGAPHEQYF.

V and J are TRBV30 and TRBJ2-5; no reliable D call. From germline, CDR1 is GTSNPN and CDR2 SVGIG (reference sequence). Trimming cost V 3 bases and J 9 bases, with 14 bases left between them. This CDR3 has 12 amino acids. CDR3 bases: TGTGCCTGGAGCAGTTGGGTCGAGGCCCAGTACTTC. As protein: CAWSSWVEAQYF.

This clonotype was observed at least ten times. V usage is TRBV2 and J usage is TRBJ2-7, with 12 bases identical to TRBD2. The germline V gene encodes CDR1 SNHLY and CDR2 FYNNEI. The CDR3 is 15 residues long. J gave up 2 bases and V 4 bases, and 3 bases lay outside the gene matches. The DNA for the CDR3 is TGTGCCAGCAGTGGCGGACTAGCGGGACCCTACGAGCAGTACTTC. Its protein product is CASSGGLAGPYEQYF.

In this sample, this clonotype turned up a few times. The chain links TRBV9 to TRBJ2-7, with TRBD2 matching 9 bases. Germline CDR1 SGDLS, CDR2 YYNGEE. CDR3 length: 17 amino acids. V gave up 0 bases and J gave up 5 bases; unmatched junction bases: 12. The DNA for the CDR3 is TGTGCCAGCAGCGTAGGTTCTGCGGGAGGGCCTTATAACGAGCAGTACTTC. This encodes CASSVGSAGGPYNEQYF.

As regards this clonotype: A read error may explain this, as a much larger clone is one base away. This chain links TRBV30 with TRBJ1-1, with unresolved D. Germline V CDR1 and CDR2: GTSNPN, SVGIG (reference sequence). The length of the CDR3 is 14 residues. Trimming stripped 3 bases from V and 3 bases from J, with 14 bases between. As DNA, the CDR3 is TGTGCCTGGAGGACCCAGGCCTTGGACACTGAAGCTTTCTTT. As protein: CAWRTQALDTEAFF.

The V gene is TRBV19, the J gene TRBJ2-2, with D perhaps matching TRBD2 (6 bases). V lost 4 bases, J lost 6 bases, and 12 bases lay in between. CDR1 and CDR2 (germline): LNHDA, SQIVND (reference sequence). The CDR3 has 14 residues. The CDR3, as DNA: TGTGCCAGTAGTAGGTCGGGAGCGTCCGGGGAGCTGTTTTTT. It specifies CASSRSGASGELFF.

This clonotype has just a few counts. The chain uses TRBV29-1 and TRBJ2-2; maybe TRBD2 (6 bases). Per germline, CDR1 SQVTM and CDR2 ANQGSEA. The germline V and J ends were trimmed by 1 base and 5 bases, with 8 bases remaining between them. This CDR3 has 13 amino acids. CDR3 in DNA: TGCAGCGTTGAAGCGGGAGCTACCGGGGAGCTGTTTTTT. Translating gives CSVEAGATGELFF.

A few counts support this clonotype. This chain connects TRBV5-1 to TRBJ1-2; D not resolved. The V and J ends lost 5 bases and 0 bases respectively, with 14 bases between them. This CDR3 spans 15 amino acids. The germline CDR1 and CDR2 sequences are SGHRS and YFSETQ. The CDR3 region has the DNA TGCGCCAGCAGTAGGAGGACCGGAGCTAACTATGGCTACACCTTC. Translating it yields CASSRRTGANYGYTF.

This clonotype has at least ten counts. V and J are TRBV7-9 and TRBJ2-5; the D call may be TRBD1 or TRBD2 (5 bases each). Looked up from germline, CDR1 is SEHNR and CDR2 is FQNEAQ (reference sequence). Trimming pared 3 bases from V and 3 bases from J, leaving 8 bases between. The CDR3 is made up of 13 amino acids. The DNA of the CDR3 is TGTGCCAGCAGCTTTGGGGGTAAAGAGACCCAGTACTTC. Its protein product is CASSFGGKETQYF.

This clonotype has just a few counts. A read error may be the cause here, since a much bigger clone is one base away. The chain carries TRBV2 and TRBJ2-1, with a tentative D call TRBD2 (5 bases). V was cut by 7 bases and J by 0 bases, with 13 bases left in between. CDR1 and CDR2 from the germline V gene are SNHLY and FYNNEI. CDR3 length: 15 amino acids. The CDR3 sequence: CASTESGGSYNEQFF. The CDR3, as DNA: TGTGCCAGCACTGAGAGTGGAGGCTCCTACAATGAGCAGTTCTTC.

This clonotype was recorded many times. The rearrangement uses TRBV28 and TRBJ2-7; D remains ambiguous. This CDR3 is 11 amino acids long. Germline V CDR1 and CDR2: MDHEN, SYDVKM. V dropped 6 bases and J dropped 6 bases, with 9 bases sitting between them. The CDR3 reads CASSLWAEQYF. CDR3 DNA sequence: TGTGCCAGCAGCCTCTGGGCCGAGCAGTACTTC.